These 26 T cell receptor beta chains were all obtained from the same sample, sequenced in a study of blood T cell repertoires in COVID-19 (dated by TCRdb to the early 2020s). Libraries were prepared through the immunoSEQ multiplex PCR assay. What TCRdb holds here is the immuneACCESS table cut down to in-frame rearrangements. Part of the clones is not present; checked against another copy, under half of the missing clones reflect an unresolved V gene, and the others are unexplained. This sample lists nearly 350,000 clones; around 90% were detected once. Of the sample, around 3.3% is held by the ten largest clones. Sequenced input: peripheral blood. The receptors were gathered from a woman younger than 35 who had recovered from COVID-19.

V gene TRBV15 combines with J gene TRBJ2-5; TRBD1 matches 9 bases. The length of the CDR3 is 17 residues. The ends lost 1 base at V and 3 bases at J; junction bases unmatched: 9. Germline values: CDR1 LNHNV, CDR2 YYDKDF (reference sequence). The CDR3 bases are TGTGCCACCAGCAGAGTTGGGTCGGGACAGGGCGAAGAGACCCAGTACTTC. Translation gives CATSRVGSGQGEETQYF.

The chain couples TRBV11-3 to TRBJ1-4, with unresolved D. Trimming took 3 bases from V and 5 from J, leaving 16 bases between them. In germline, CDR1 is SGHNT, CDR2 YENEEA. The CDR3 consists of 16 residues. The chain's CDR3 is CASSFLDERENEKLFF. The CDR3, as DNA: TGTGCCAGCAGCTTTTTAGATGAACGGGAAAATGAAAAACTGTTTTTT.

The rearrangement links TRBV20-1 to TRBJ2-3; TRBD2 might be the D (6 bases). The germline V gene has CDR1 DFQATT and CDR2 SNEGSKA (reference sequence). Trimming cost V 3 bases and J 8 bases, with 24 bases left between them. The CDR3 sequence is 16 residues long. The CDR3: CSASYRGTPQGATQYF. For the CDR3, the DNA is TGCAGTGCTAGTTATCGGGGGACTCCGCAAGGAGCTACGCAGTATTTT.

The chain combines TRBV19 with TRBJ1-4; D is undetermined. The V end lost 6 bases, the J end lost 2 bases, and 7 bases lay between the germline ends. CDR3 length equals 13 residues. Germline V CDR1 and CDR2: LNHDA, SQIVND (reference sequence). The CDR3 loop reads CASSGVTNEKLFF. In nucleotides, the CDR3 is TGTGCCAGTAGCGGGGTCACTAATGAAAAACTGTTTTTT. Looking up the rest from reference TRBV19 and TRBJ1-4 gives the full variable domain: DGGITQSPKYLFRKEGQNVTLSCEQNLNHDAMYWYRQDPGQGLRLIYYSQIVNDFQKGDIAEGYSVSREKKESFPLTVTSAQKNPTAFYLCASSGVTNEKLFFGSGTQLSVL.

The chain employs TRBV21-1 and TRBJ2-2; the table assigns TRBD2, which was not confirmed against the DNA. TRBV21-1 is a listed pseudogene. This CDR3 region has 15 residues. The CDR3 DNA follows: TGTGCCAGCAGAGTCCGGAGGGTTGGTACCGGGGAGCTGTTTTTT. Translating gives CASRVRRVGTGELFF.

The rearrangement links TRBV19 to TRBJ1-3; TRBD1 might be the D (6 bases). CDR3 length equals 15 residues. V was pared by 0 bases and J by 1 base, with 7 bases between. Germline assignment: CDR1 LNHDA and CDR2 SQIVND (reference sequence). The CDR3 bases are TGTGCCAGTAGTATAGAAGGACAGTCTGGAAACACCATATATTTT. Its translation: CASSIEGQSGNTIYF.

This clone has only a few counts. This rearrangement joins TRBV27 to TRBJ2-1, with D perhaps TRBD2 (6 bases). Trimming cost V 6 bases and J 6 bases, with 12 bases left between them. The CDR3 is made up of 13 amino acids. Germline loops: CDR1 MNHEY, CDR2 SMNVEV (reference sequence). CDR3: CASSQDYGNEQFF. The CDR3 nucleotides are TGTGCCAGCAGCCAGGACTACGGCAATGAGCAGTTCTTC.

The genes are TRBV7-9 and TRBJ2-7, with 11 positions matching TRBD2. This CDR3 spans 16 amino acids. The germline gives CDR1 SEHNR, CDR2 FQNEAQ (reference sequence). V lost 5 bases, J lost 0 bases, and 6 bases stayed unmatched. The CDR3 sequence is CASSRTGTSGSYEQYV. In nucleotides, the CDR3 is TGTGCCAGCAGCCGAACCGGGACTAGCGGCTCCTACGAGCAGTACGTC.

The V call is TRBV10-2, the J call TRBJ2-1; TRBD2 aligns across 9 bases. In germline, CDR1 is WSHSY, CDR2 SAAADI. The CDR3 is 17 amino acids. V lost 4 bases to trimming and J lost 2 bases; unmatched junction nucleotides: 9. The CDR3 here is CASSGVAGAVAYNEQFF. CDR3 DNA: TGCGCCAGCAGTGGGGTAGCGGGAGCCGTGGCCTACAATGAGCAGTTCTTC.

Here the CDR3 reads CASSAAGQTEAFF. CDR3 DNA: TGTGCCAGCTCGGCAGCCGGACAGACTGAAGCTTTCTTT. This chain links TRBV18 with TRBJ1-1; D perhaps matches TRBD1 (6 bases). This CDR3 comprises 13 residues. The germline V gene encodes CDR1 KGHSH and CDR2 LQKENI. Trimming left V 6 bases short and J 5 bases short, with 13 bases between.

This clone showed up just a few times. The chain combines TRBV5-1 with TRBJ1-1; D unresolved. Germline CDR1 is SGHRS and CDR2 is YFSETQ. CDR3 size: 15 residues. Deletions cut 1 base from V and 0 bases from J, with 10 bases between. In DNA form, the CDR3 reads TGCGCCAGCAGCTTGTCAAACAGTATGAACACTGAAGCTTTCTTT. Translation gives CASSLSNSMNTEAFF. Variable domain in full (rest from reference TRBV5-1 and TRBJ1-1): KAGVTQTPRYLIKTRGQQVTLSCSPISGHRSVSWYQQTPGQGLQFLFEYFSETQRNKGNFPGRFSGRQFSNSRSEMNVSTLELGDSALYLCASSLSNSMNTEAFFGQGTRLTVV.

The CDR3 region has the DNA TGCGCCAGCAGCCACAGGGGGCCTACATCGAACACCGGGGAGCTGTTTTTT. It codes for CASSHRGPTSNTGELFF. This chain links TRBV4-1 with TRBJ2-2, with 8 bases that match TRBD1. With V trimmed by 3 bases and J by 0 bases, 6 bases remained unmatched. Germline CDR1 reads MGHRA; CDR2 reads YSYEKL. The CDR3 loop spans 17 amino acids.

V gene TRBV10-1 combines with J gene TRBJ2-1; 10 positions agree with TRBD2. Trimming removed 9 bases from V and 2 bases from J; junction bases left unmatched: 4. Germline loops: CDR1 WNHNN, CDR2 SYGVQD (reference sequence). This CDR3 comprises 14 residues. DNA of the CDR3: TGCGCCAGAACAGCGGGAGGGCCCTACAATGAGCAGTTCTTC. It specifies CARTAGGPYNEQFF.

The chain carries TRBV4-3 and TRBJ2-7, with 11 bases lining up with TRBD2. Germline V gene data show CDR1 as LGHNA and CDR2 as YSLEER. The CDR3 has 14 residues. With V trimmed by 3 bases and J by 7 bases, 5 bases remained unmatched. The CDR3 is CASSQLAGGKEQYV. The CDR3 DNA sequence: TGCGCCAGCAGCCAGCTAGCGGGAGGAAAGGAGCAGTACGTC.

J is TRBJ2-6 and V is TRBV7-8, with 7 bases aligning to TRBD2. Germline V gene sequence: CDR1 SGHVS, CDR2 FQNEAQ. The CDR3 has 20 amino acids. The V segment lost 1 base and the J segment 4 bases; nucleotides outside the gene matches: 16. CDR3 sequence (DNA): TGTGCCAGCAGCTTAGTAGATGGTATGGCGGGAGTGTCCGGGGCCAACGTCCTGACTTTC. Residues: CASSLVDGMAGVSGANVLTF. Combining the CDR3 with reference TRBV7-8 and TRBJ2-6 gives the whole variable domain GAGVSQSPRYKVAKRGQDVALRCDPISGHVSLFWYQQALGQGPEFLTYFQNEAQLDKSGLPSDRFFAERPEGSVSTLKIQRTQQEDSAVYLCASSLVDGMAGVSGANVLTFGAGSRLTVL.

The chain carries TRBV6-1 and TRBJ1-4, with 7 bases identical to TRBD1. The length of the CDR3 is 15 residues. Trimming at V came to 3 bases and at J to 6 bases, leaving 7 bases not matched to a gene. CDR1 MNHNS and CDR2 SASEGT come from the germline V gene. CDR3 sequence: CASSEIGQVDEKLFF. The CDR3 region has the DNA TGTGCCAGCAGTGAGATCGGACAGGTCGATGAAAAACTGTTTTTT.

This clone came up a few times. The rearrangement uses TRBV6-5 and TRBJ2-2; TRBD1 matches 8 bases. With 6 bases clipped from V and 5 bases from J, the junction kept 5 bases outside the gene matches. The CDR3 totals 14 residues. CDR1 is MNHEY and CDR2 is SVGAGI in the germline V gene. This CDR3 is CASRIRGRTGELFF. The CDR3 region has the DNA TGTGCCAGCAGGATCAGGGGGCGGACCGGGGAGCTGTTTTTT.

This chain uses TRBV3-1 (or the pseudogene TRBV3-2) with TRBJ2-1, with TRBD2 identical over 9 bases. The CDR3 consists of 16 residues. Germline trimming cut 1 base from V and 5 bases from J; bases unmatched to any gene: 6. Looked up from germline, CDR1 is LGHDT and CDR2 is YNNKEL (reference sequence). CDR3 nucleotides: TGTGCCAGCAGCCAAGGAGTGACTAGCGGAGACAATGAGCAGTTCTTC. Amino acid sequence: CASSQGVTSGDNEQFF.

This chain uses TRBV30 with TRBJ1-4; D is unclear. The germline V and J ends were trimmed by 1 base and 8 bases, with 8 bases remaining between them. CDR1 GTSNPN and CDR2 SVGIG come from the germline V gene (reference sequence). The CDR3 loop spans 12 amino acids. The CDR3 DNA reads TGTGCCTGGAGTGGTCCGGAGGAAAAACTGTTTTTT. Translating it yields CAWSGPEEKLFF. Drawing the rest from reference TRBV30 and TRBJ1-4, the complete variable domain is SQTIHQWPATLVQPVGSPLSLECTVEGTSNPNLYWYRQAAGRGLQLLFYSVGIGQISSEVPQNLSASRPQDRQFILSSKKLLLSDSGFYLCAWSGPEEKLFFGSGTQLSVL.

The CDR3 sequence is CASSDRGFSRGYYEQYV. The CDR3, as DNA: TGTGCCAGCAGCGACAGGGGCTTCAGCAGAGGGTACTACGAGCAGTACGTC. This chain joins TRBV6-2 or TRBV6-3 and TRBJ2-7; 8 bases map to TRBD1. The trim removed 6 bases at V and 3 bases at J, leaving 16 bases unmatched. The germline CDR1 and CDR2 sequences are MNHEY and SVGEGT. CDR3 length: 17 amino acids.

The chain employs TRBV5-1 and TRBJ1-2; TRBD1 matches 9 bases. Germline CDR1 and CDR2: SGHRS and YFSETQ. The CDR3 consists of 18 residues. V trimming: 7 bases; J trimming: 2 bases; junction bases outside the gene matches: 18. The CDR3 bases are TGCGCCAGCTCCCCGGAGACGGGACAGGGTGGTTTAAACTATGGCTACACCTTC. Amino acids: CASSPETGQGGLNYGYTF.

The chain joins TRBV20-1 to TRBJ2-2; 16 bases align to TRBD2. This CDR3 region has 18 residues. Germline CDR1 and CDR2: DFQATT and SNEGSKA (reference sequence). The trim removed 3 bases at V and 4 bases at J, leaving 8 bases unmatched. The CDR3 DNA sequence: TGCAGTGCTAGTGTCCTGGGGACTAGCGGGAGGGGCACCGGGGAGCTGTTTTTT. Encoded protein: CSASVLGTSGRGTGELFF.

The V gene is TRBV24-1, the J gene TRBJ1-2; D unclear. This CDR3 has 15 amino acids. CDR1 and CDR2 from the germline V gene are KGHDR and SFDVKD. The ends were cut back, 3 bases at V and 0 bases at J, with 10 bases in the middle. The CDR3 coding sequence is TGTGCCACCAGTGATCCCCACAGAGCTAACTATGGCTACACCTTC. This sequence encodes CATSDPHRANYGYTF.

The V gene is TRBV11-3, the J gene TRBJ1-1; D perhaps matches TRBD1 (5 bases). This CDR3 is 16 amino acids long. Trimming took off 4 bases at V and 5 bases at J, with 20 bases between the two ends. The germline V gene has CDR1 SGHNT and CDR2 YENEEA. CDR3 residues: CASSSPHAGFGTEAFF. The CDR3 DNA sequence: TGTGCCAGCAGCTCCCCCCACGCAGGGTTCGGGACTGAAGCTTTCTTT.

The V and J genes are TRBV15 and TRBJ1-6; a possible D gene is TRBD1 (5 bases). CDR3 size: 15 residues. Germline CDR1 and CDR2: LNHNV and YYDKDF (reference sequence). Trimming removed 0 bases from V and 7 bases from J, with 10 bases in between. The DNA of the CDR3 is TGTGCCACCAGCAGAGAAAGAAGGGGAAATTCACCCCTCCACTTT. This translates into CATSRERRGNSPLHF.

This rearrangement joins TRBV27 to TRBJ1-6; 7 bases fit TRBD1. CDR1 and CDR2 (germline): MNHEY, SMNVEV (reference sequence). This CDR3 comprises 14 residues. V lost 10 bases to trimming and J lost 7 bases; unmatched junction nucleotides: 10. The CDR3 reads CATAGTAKNSPLHF. The CDR3, as DNA: TGTGCCACCGCCGGGACAGCAAAGAATTCACCCCTCCACTTT.